This T cell receptor beta chain was recovered during a study of early T cells in non-severe SARS-CoV-2 infection. Whole-study results and caveats: Sequences matched to VDJdb favored anti-spike CD8 responses, while private and CD4 specificities were missed.

Individual cDNA molecules were tagged with unique molecular identifiers, the study reported. TCRdb redid the calling of the 5' RACE reads with MiXCR, one entry per CDR3 protein. The repertoire consists of roughly 56,000 distinct CDR3 sequences, with over 12% occurring once and the leading ten covering approximately 4%. Of note for this clonotype: Antigen unknown.

The germline V and J ends were trimmed by 1 base and 2 bases, with 6 bases remaining between them. This CDR3 has 13 amino acids. Germline loops: CDR1 SEHNR, CDR2 FQNEAQ (reference sequence). This chain uses TRBV7-9 with TRBJ2-7; a possible D gene is TRBD2 (5 bases). The sequence came from an adult who was a healthcare worker with PCR-confirmed SARS-CoV-2 infection or an uninfected control (not recorded which). This specimen consisted of whole blood, obtained at baseline. CDR3: CASSLVGAYEQYF. CDR3 bases: TGTGCCAGCAGCTTAGTCGGGGCCTACGAGCAGTACTTC. Together with reference TRBV7-9 and TRBJ2-7, the CDR3 gives the full variable domain: DTGVSQNPRHKITKRGQNVTFRCDPISEHNRLYWYRQTLGQGPEFLTYFQNEAQLEKSRLLSDRFSAERPKGSFSTLEIQRTEQGDSAMYLCASSLVGAYEQYFGPGTRLTVT.